What follows is one TCR beta chain and its context. These data originate in a study of control samples from healthy donors and cancer patients. The table came from immunoSEQ multiplex PCR; TCRdb's copy has only in-frame clones and leaves some out. The sample includes 120,000 to 150,000 clones, roughly 90% of them seen just once. The CDR3 is made up of 16 amino acids. Trimming pared 10 bases from V and 1 base from J, leaving 23 bases between. Germline V gene lookup returns CDR1 MDHEN and CDR2 SYDVKM. Sample: blood. The sequence derives from a man aged 25-45 years in good health. The J gene is TRBJ2-7, the V gene TRBV28; D is perhaps TRBD2 (6 bases). The CDR3 sequence is CATGGGKTFFSYEQYF. The CDR3 DNA follows: TGTGCCACAGGTGGCGGGAAGACTTTTTTTTCCTACGAGCAGTACTTC.